Below, 3 T cell receptor beta chains from the same sample are listed, as sequenced in a study of cytomegalovirus exposure and HLA in healthy donors. With 60 Vbeta and 13 Jbeta primers, the PCR was carried out. Sequenced by immunoSEQ multiplex PCR; TCRdb stores in-frame clones only, minus some. The sample holds fewer than 150,000 clones. The sample taken for sequencing was PBMCs. The receptor source for this set is a woman aged 60-75 years in good health and CMV-seronegative.

V usage is TRBV6-5 and J usage is TRBJ2-5, with no clear D. This CDR3 has 14 amino acids. Germline loops: CDR1 MNHEY, CDR2 SVGAGI. With 0 bases removed from V and 1 base from J, the gap between germline ends came to 6 bases. The CDR3 DNA follows: TGTGCCAGCAGTTACTCGATGAGCCAAGAGACCCAGTACTTC. Translating gives CASSYSMSQETQYF.

This chain uses TRBV10-3 with TRBJ1-2, with a weak D call TRBD1 (6 bases). This CDR3 is built from 12 residues. Trimming stripped 2 bases from V and 6 bases from J, with 7 bases between. The germline V gene has CDR1 ENHRY and CDR2 SYGVKD. CDR3 loop: CAISEPGDGYTF. The CDR3 nucleotides read TGTGCCATCAGTGAGCCAGGGGATGGCTACACCTTC.

The rearrangement links TRBV6-4 to TRBJ1-1; D call uncertain. CDR3 length equals 13 residues. V was clipped by 10 bases and J by 4 bases, with 16 bases between them. The germline gives CDR1 MRHNA, CDR2 SNTAGT. CDR3 DNA: TGTGCCACAAACCCAACAAGGAGCACTGAAGCTTTCTTT. It specifies CATNPTRSTEAFF.